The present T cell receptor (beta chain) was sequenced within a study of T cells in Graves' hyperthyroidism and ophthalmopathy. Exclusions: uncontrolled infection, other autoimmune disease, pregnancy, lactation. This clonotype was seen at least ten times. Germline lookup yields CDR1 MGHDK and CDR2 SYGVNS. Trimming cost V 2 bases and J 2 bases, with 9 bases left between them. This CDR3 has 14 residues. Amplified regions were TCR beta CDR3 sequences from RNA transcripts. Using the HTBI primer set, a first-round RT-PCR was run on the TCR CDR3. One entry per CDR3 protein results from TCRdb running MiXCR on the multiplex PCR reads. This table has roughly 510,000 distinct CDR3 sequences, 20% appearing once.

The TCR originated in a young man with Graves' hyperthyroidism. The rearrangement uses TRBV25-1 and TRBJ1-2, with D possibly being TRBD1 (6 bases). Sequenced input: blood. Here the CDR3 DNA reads TGTGCCAGCAGTGAAGCTACAGGGAACTATGGCTACACCTTC. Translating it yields CASSEATGNYGYTF.